These T cell receptor beta chains were read from a single sample in a study of technical replicates of blood from several donors. Sequenced by immunoSEQ multiplex PCR; TCRdb stores in-frame clones only, minus some. Among about 6,900 clones listed, 90% to 97% were seen once. Sequenced material: PBMCs. The receptors here all came from a human donor in good health. Each CDR3 is given without its conserved first and last residue.

v_call: TRBV4-1; cdr3_aa: ASSQDTRQAATNEKLF
v_call: TRBV27; cdr3_aa: ASRDGIGYT
v_call: TRBV19; cdr3_aa: ASSIDPWGQNQPQH
v_call: TRBV30; cdr3_aa: AWSVGAGGVYEQY
v_call: TRBV11-2; cdr3_aa: ASSSTGRRQAQY
v_call: TRBV18; cdr3_aa: ASSPFEVGSHDEQY
v_call: TRBV9; cdr3_aa: ASSPPGTTGGETQY
v_call: TRBV7-2; cdr3_aa: ASSRDRDTNTEAF
v_call: TRBV7-2; cdr3_aa: ASRGLAEYNEQF
v_call: TRBV5-4; cdr3_aa: ASSSRDRPKNIQY
v_call: TRBV11-3; cdr3_aa: ASSLDQGGSSSYNEQF
v_call: TRBV6-1; cdr3_aa: ASSEADASSEAQY
v_call: TRBV7-3; cdr3_aa: ASSEQGSNTGELF
v_call: TRBV6-1; cdr3_aa: ASSVQGEGNQPQH
v_call: TRBV2; cdr3_aa: ATAGRPQF
v_call: TRBV6-1; cdr3_aa: ASTRLAGEFGELF
v_call: TRBV12-5; cdr3_aa: ASGPPEMLETQY
v_call: TRBV5-1; cdr3_aa: ASSLIGRARTGELF
v_call: TRBV27; cdr3_aa: ASSSLGQGAYEQY
v_call: TRBV11-2; cdr3_aa: ASSLGLLGVAF
v_call: TRBV10-1; cdr3_aa: ASSDGTGSKHTIY
v_call: TRBV10-2; cdr3_aa: ASSDFGTSGTDTQY
v_call: TRBV11-3; cdr3_aa: ASSLDGLRGTEAF
v_call: TRBV4-1; cdr3_aa: ASSQGLRGTGELF
v_call: TRBV2; cdr3_aa: ASSDVSSGQETQY
v_call: TRBV6-5; cdr3_aa: ASSYTEAGPAF
v_call: TRBV6-1; cdr3_aa: ASSEYGGSYNEQF
v_call: TRBV5-1; cdr3_aa: ASRITRLDDTQY
v_call: TRBV10-3; cdr3_aa: AISVTGGRGNTIY
v_call: TRBV20-1; cdr3_aa: SASGTDTQY
v_call: TRBV19; cdr3_aa: ASSMGLVYEQY
v_call: TRBV19; cdr3_aa: ASSIDLASGSYNEQF
v_call: TRBV30; cdr3_aa: AWSSGTGELF
v_call: TRBV7-7; cdr3_aa: ASSPDGQGHNEQF
v_call: TRBV10-1; cdr3_aa: ASLIPLAGVCYEQY
v_call: TRBV30; cdr3_aa: AWSPGPREAF